There are a few counts of the clone carrying this TCR beta chain. What it binds is not known. The sample belongs to a study of cytomegalovirus exposure and HLA in healthy donors. Primers: 60 Vbeta forward and 13 Jbeta reverse. Generated by immunoSEQ multiplex PCR, the TCRdb table keeps only in-frame clones and is missing some. The table records 180,000 or so clones, around 74% of them present only once. Study findings and constraints: A later analysis showed TCR association rates differing by HLA locus, peaking at DRB1 and lowest at HLA-C. Among the CMV-associated chains, three were confirmed in vitro as specific for CMV antigens. In a later analysis, CMV-associated beta chains were mostly HLA-associated, it appeared. Accurate HLA-A and HLA-B prediction from TCR beta sequences was reported for most subjects.

Germline V lookup: CDR1 MDHEN, CDR2 SYDVKM. Trimming at V came to 6 bases and at J to 7 bases, leaving 7 bases not matched to a gene. The CDR3 is 15 amino acids. The sequence came from a female donor in good health and CMV-seronegative. This chain uses TRBV28 with TRBJ1-6; 9 bases map to TRBD1. The source material was PBMCs. The CDR3 DNA follows: TGTGCCAGCAGGCCGACAGGGGGGACGAATTCACCCCTCCACTTT. Its protein is CASRPTGGTNSPLHF.